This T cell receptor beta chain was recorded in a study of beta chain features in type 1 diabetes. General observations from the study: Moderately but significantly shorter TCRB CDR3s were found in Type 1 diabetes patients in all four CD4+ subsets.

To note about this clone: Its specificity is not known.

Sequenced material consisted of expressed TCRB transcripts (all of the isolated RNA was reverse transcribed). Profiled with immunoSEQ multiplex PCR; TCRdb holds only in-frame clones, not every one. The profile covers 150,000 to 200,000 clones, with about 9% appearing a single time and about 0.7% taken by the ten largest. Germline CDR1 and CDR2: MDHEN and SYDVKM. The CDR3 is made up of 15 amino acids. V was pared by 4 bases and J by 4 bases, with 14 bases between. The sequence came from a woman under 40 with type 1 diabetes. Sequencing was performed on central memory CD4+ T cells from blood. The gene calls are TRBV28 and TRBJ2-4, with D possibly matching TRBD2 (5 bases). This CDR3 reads CASSSALGEKNIQYF. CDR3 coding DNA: TGTGCCAGCAGTTCGGCCCTCGGGGAGAAAAACATTCAGTACTTC.